This T cell receptor beta chain was captured in a study of shared clonotypes between healthy human individuals. Across the whole study: A donor's plate count was three for CD4 naive and three for CD4 memory; CD8 naive had two and CD8 memory one. Study results and limitations: There were few donors, and this limited the genetic and exposure-history diversity represented.

Clones were read by immunoSEQ multiplex PCR, and TCRdb kept only the in-frame ones, dropping some. The data show about 2.2 million clones, 80% to 95% seen once. Of note for this clone: What it recognizes is unknown.

CD45RO-negative cells were positively selected for CCR7, leaving out terminally differentiated effector memory CD45RA+ cells. Each of the donors was a healthy adult who was HIV-negative and had not had a recent acute infection or vaccination. The length of the CDR3 is 14 residues. The germline CDR1 and CDR2 sequences are SGHAT and FQDESV (reference sequence). V lost 1 base and J 2 bases, leaving 8 bases between the germline ends. This chain links TRBV11-1 with TRBJ2-5; D is unclear. The receptor was derived from a man between 18 and 35 years old in good health. Some clones in this sample may be carry-over from other donors' samples. The material sequenced was naive CD8+ T cells from PBMCs. The CDR3 region has the DNA TGTGCCAGCAGCTTAGAATGGAGACAAGAGACCCAGTACTTC. It yields the protein CASSLEWRQETQYF.